The 17 T cell receptor beta chains below were found in one sample sequenced in a study of blood T cell repertoires in COVID-19. Produced via immunoSEQ multiplex PCR; TCRdb's table is partial and in-frame only. The sample carries around 170,000 clones, around 81% recorded once. Sequenced input: peripheral blood. Receptor source: a man between 65 and 80 years old who had recovered from COVID-19.

This clone is medium-sized in the sample. V usage is TRBV4-1 and J usage is TRBJ1-2, with 7 positions matching TRBD1. Unmatched junction bases numbered 6, after V lost 0 bases and J lost 5 bases. The CDR3 runs to 15 residues. Germline lookup yields CDR1 MGHRA and CDR2 YSYEKL. The CDR3 loop reads CASSQENSRGYGYTF. Here the CDR3 DNA reads TGCGCCAGCAGCCAAGAAAACTCCAGGGGGTATGGCTACACCTTC.

The chain is built from TRBV27 and TRBJ2-3; D is uncertain. V was pared by 5 bases and J by 0 bases, with 9 bases between. CDR3 size: 14 residues. Germline V gene lookup returns CDR1 MNHEY and CDR2 SMNVEV (reference sequence). CDR3 amino acids: CASSPKTSTDTQYF. Written as DNA, the CDR3 is TGTGCCAGCAGTCCGAAGACTAGCACAGATACGCAGTATTTT.

The rearrangement uses TRBV7-2 and TRBJ1-5; TRBD1 is a possible D gene (6 bases). The ends were cut back, 4 bases at V and 5 bases at J, with 9 bases in the middle. Germline lookup yields CDR1 SGHTA and CDR2 FQGNSA. The CDR3 spans 13 residues. CDR3: CASSWAGDQPQHF. As DNA, the CDR3 is TGTGCCAGCAGCTGGGCAGGGGATCAGCCCCAGCATTTT.

This chain connects TRBV11-2 to TRBJ2-3; the match to TRBD1 covers 7 bases. V gave up 9 bases and J gave up 1 base; unmatched junction bases: 4. Per the germline V gene, CDR1 is SGHAT and CDR2 is FQNNGV. The CDR3 spans 13 residues. CDR3 DNA: TGTGCCAGTAGACAGGGCCGCACAGATACGCAGTATTTT. This encodes CASRQGRTDTQYF. Complete variable domain (other parts from reference TRBV11-2 and TRBJ2-3): EAGVAQSPRYKIIEKRQSVAFWCNPISGHATLYWYQQILGQGPKLLIQFQNNGVVDDSQLPKDRFSAERLKGVDSTLKIQPAKLEDSAVYLCASRQGRTDTQYFGPGTRLTVL.

This clone has ten or more counts. V usage is TRBV10-1 and J usage is TRBJ2-2; D is perhaps TRBD1 (6 bases). This CDR3 has 14 amino acids. Trimming cost V 6 bases and J 0 bases, with 8 bases left between them. The germline V gene has CDR1 WNHNN and CDR2 SYGVQD (reference sequence). The CDR3 DNA is TGCGCCAGCAGGGACAGCGCGAACACCGGGGAGCTGTTTTTT. This encodes CASRDSANTGELFF.

V is TRBV28 and J is TRBJ2-1; 15 nucleotides align to TRBD2. CDR3 length: 16 residues. Germline CDR1 and CDR2: MDHEN and SYDVKM. With 4 bases clipped from V and 13 bases from J, the junction kept 11 bases outside the gene matches. CDR3 residues: CASSSPRGTSGRRQFF. CDR3 nucleotides: TGTGCCAGCAGTTCCCCCAGGGGGACTAGCGGGAGGCGTCAGTTCTTC.

The chain links TRBV5-1 to TRBJ1-2; D is unresolved. CDR1 and CDR2 (germline): SGHRS, YFSETQ. There are 13 residues in the CDR3. V was shortened by 2 bases and J by 4 bases, with 9 bases between the two germline ends. The CDR3 loop is CASSLMEGYGYTF. As DNA, the CDR3 is TGCGCCAGCAGCTTAATGGAGGGCTATGGCTACACCTTC. The entire variable domain, with the rest obtained from reference TRBV5-1 and TRBJ1-2, is as follows: KAGVTQTPRYLIKTRGQQVTLSCSPISGHRSVSWYQQTPGQGLQFLFEYFSETQRNKGNFPGRFSGRQFSNSRSEMNVSTLELGDSALYLCASSLMEGYGYTFGSGTRLTVV.

The V and J genes are TRBV6-2 or TRBV6-3 and TRBJ2-7, with a weak D call TRBD2 (6 bases). This CDR3 comprises 16 residues. V was clipped by 7 bases and J by 3 bases, with 22 bases between them. CDR1 is MNHEY and CDR2 is SVGEGT in the germline V gene. In nucleotides, the CDR3 is TGTGCCAGCATCCCGGAGGGGCAGCCTATAGGCTACGAGCAGTACTTC. Residues: CASIPEGQPIGYEQYF.

J is TRBJ2-3 and V is TRBV18; D gene ambiguous. Germline V gene sequence: CDR1 KGHSH, CDR2 LQKENI. The CDR3 has 16 residues. With 3 bases removed from V and 2 bases from J, the gap between germline ends came to 15 bases. The CDR3 protein is CASSPKVAEPTDTQYF. The CDR3 DNA is TGTGCCAGCTCACCGAAGGTAGCAGAACCCACAGATACGCAGTATTTT.

Here the CDR3 reads CASRLGGREETQYF. The CDR3 nucleotides read TGTGCCAGCCGGCTAGGGGGCAGGGAAGAGACCCAGTACTTC. The chain carries TRBV7-2 and TRBJ2-5; 7 nucleotides line up with TRBD1. CDR1 and CDR2 (germline): SGHTA, FQGNSA. This CDR3 comprises 14 residues. V was pared by 8 bases and J by 3 bases, with 9 bases of the junction left unmatched.

The chain employs TRBV9 and TRBJ2-5; 10 positions match TRBD2. The CDR3 contains 16 residues. Germline V gene sequence: CDR1 SGDLS, CDR2 YYNGEE. V trimming: 2 bases; J trimming: 1 base; junction bases outside the gene matches: 5. Here the CDR3 DNA reads TGTGCCAGCAGCGTGAGCGGGAGGGGGATCCAAGAGACCCAGTACTTC. It encodes CASSVSGRGIQETQYF.

In nucleotides, the CDR3 is TGTGCCAGCAGCCCGGGACAGGGAGGGTTTGGCGATACGCAGTATTTT. This codes for CASSPGQGGFGDTQYF. The chain is built from TRBV7-2 and TRBJ2-3; TRBD1 aligns across 9 bases. Per the germline V gene, CDR1 is SGHTA and CDR2 is FQGNSA. V shed 5 bases and J 6 bases; nucleotides not matched to a gene: 12. The CDR3 consists of 16 residues.

V and J are TRBV5-5 and TRBJ2-1; 10 bases align to TRBD2. From germline, CDR1 is SGHKS and CDR2 YYEKEE (reference sequence). The CDR3 covers 18 residues. V shed 0 bases and J 8 bases; nucleotides not matched to a gene: 14. The CDR3 coding sequence is TGTGCCAGCAGCTTGGCCGTGTTGGGTAGCGGGAGGAGGGATGAGCAGTTCTTC. Translated, it gives CASSLAVLGSGRRDEQFF.

This clone has a single count. CDR3 sequence reads: CASSVQGTSGSHEQFF. The CDR3 nucleotides are TGTGCCAGCAGCGTCCAAGGGACTAGCGGGAGTCACGAGCAGTTCTTC. The J gene is TRBJ2-1, the V gene TRBV9; 14 nucleotides match TRBD2. This CDR3 is 16 amino acids long. The germline CDR1 and CDR2 sequences are SGDLS and YYNGEE. Unmatched junction bases numbered 8, after V lost 2 bases and J lost 10 bases. The whole variable domain, remainder taken from reference TRBV9 and TRBJ2-1, is DSGVTQTPKHLITATGQRVTLRCSPRSGDLSVYWYQQSLDQGLQFLIQYYNGEERAKGNILERFSAQQFPDLHSELNLSSLELGDSALYFCASSVQGTSGSHEQFFGPGTRLTVL.

V usage is TRBV9 and J usage is TRBJ2-1; 10 bases are a match to TRBD1. V lost 4 bases to trimming and J lost 9 bases; unmatched junction nucleotides: 10. Germline loops: CDR1 SGDLS, CDR2 YYNGEE. The CDR3 extends over 15 amino acids. The CDR3 region is CASSIRQGAVVEQFF. The CDR3 DNA is TGTGCCAGCAGCATCCGACAGGGGGCTGTTGTTGAGCAGTTCTTC.

CDR3 in DNA: TGTGCCACCAGCAGCCGGGACAGGGCGGGGAACAATGAGCAGTTCTTC. It codes for CATSSRDRAGNNEQFF. J is TRBJ2-1 and V is TRBV15; 9 positions match TRBD1. This CDR3 has 16 residues. Germline CDR1 and CDR2: LNHNV and YYDKDF (reference sequence). With V trimmed by 3 bases and J by 5 bases, 8 bases remained unmatched.

V gene TRBV10-1 combines with J gene TRBJ2-2; D unresolved. The length of the CDR3 is 12 residues. V lost 4 bases and J lost 8, with 8 bases in between. The germline gives CDR1 WNHNN, CDR2 SYGVQD (reference sequence). The CDR3 protein is CASSGISGELFF. The DNA of the CDR3 is TGCGCCAGCAGTGGTATCTCGGGGGAGCTGTTTTTT.